These 32 T cell receptor beta chains came from one sample sequenced in a study of control samples from healthy donors and cancer patients. The repertoire was sequenced with immunoSEQ multiplex PCR; TCRdb's copy has only in-frame clones and lacks some. The sample contains some 150,000 clones, 85% to 95% of which appear only once. Specimen: blood. These receptors originate from a man in his fifties in good health.

This chain connects TRBV28 to TRBJ1-5; D remains unclear. The V gene's germline CDR1 is MDHEN and CDR2 SYDVKM. The length of the CDR3 is 11 residues. Trimming shortened V by 5 bases and J by 8 bases, and 7 bases separated the two germline ends. The DNA of the CDR3 is TGTGCCAGCAGTGGACGGGAGCCCCAGCATTTT. Its protein product is CASSGREPQHF.

This chain links TRBV12-3 or TRBV12-4 with TRBJ2-1, with D maybe TRBD2 (7 bases). V was cut by 7 bases and J by 12 bases, with 16 bases left in between. This CDR3 has 12 amino acids. CDR3 in DNA: TGTGCCAGCACCCGTGGGGGGGCTAGGCAGTTCTTC. As protein: CASTRGGARQFF.

The chain recombines TRBV5-8 with TRBJ2-2; TRBD2 matches 11 bases. The germline CDR1 and CDR2 sequences are SGHTS and YDEGEE. Trimming cost V 3 bases and J 7 bases; bases outside gene matches: 8. CDR3 length: 16 amino acids. The CDR3 here is CASSSLGLAEVGELFF. DNA for the CDR3: TGTGCCAGCAGCTCCTTGGGACTAGCGGAGGTCGGGGAGCTGTTTTTT. The whole variable domain, remainder taken from reference TRBV5-8 and TRBJ2-2, is EAGVTQSPTHLIKTRGQQATLRCSPISGHTSVYWYQQALGLGLQFLLWYDEGEERNRGNFPPRFSGRQFPNYSSELNVNALELEDSALYLCASSSLGLAEVGELFFGEGSRLTVL.

The J gene is TRBJ2-1, the V gene TRBV5-6; D not certain. The CDR3 is 13 residues long. Germline assignment: CDR1 SGHDT and CDR2 YYEEEE. Trimming removed 6 bases from V and 5 bases from J, with 12 bases in between. CDR3 bases: TGTGCCAGCATTCTTCCCAACGACAATGAGCAGTTCTTC. Its translation is CASILPNDNEQFF.

The chain combines TRBV7-3 with TRBJ2-1, with D tentatively TRBD2 (6 bases). Germline-derived CDR1 and CDR2 are SGHTA and FQGTGA. The CDR3 totals 15 residues. Between the trimmed V and J ends, which lost 2 bases and 8 bases, there was a span of 16 bases. The CDR3 DNA sequence: TGTGCCAGCAGCTTAGACCCCGGGGGTTTCGATGAGCAGTTCTTC. It is translated as CASSLDPGGFDEQFF.

This chain links TRBV11-2 with TRBJ2-4, with D possibly TRBD1 on 5 matching bases. The CDR3 length is 17 residues. Per the germline V gene, CDR1 is SGHAT and CDR2 is FQNNGV. Trimming removed 2 bases from V and 0 bases from J, with 14 bases in between. CDR3 in amino acids: CASSLITGQLAKNIQYF. Written as DNA, the CDR3 is TGTGCCAGCAGCTTAATCACAGGACAACTAGCCAAAAACATTCAGTACTTC.

The chain links TRBV5-4 to TRBJ2-1; maybe TRBD2 (6 bases). This CDR3 contains 14 residues. The germline CDR1 and CDR2 sequences are SGHNT and YYREEE (reference sequence). Deletions cut 3 bases from V and 10 bases from J, with 17 bases between. The CDR3 sequence is CASSSGTLQWEQFF. The CDR3 region has the DNA TGTGCCAGCAGCTCCGGGACTCTACAATGGGAGCAGTTCTTC.

The V gene is TRBV2, the J gene TRBJ2-2; 10 nucleotides agree with TRBD1. The CDR3 consists of 15 residues. CDR1 and CDR2 (germline): SNHLY, FYNNEI. The trim removed 4 bases at V and 5 bases at J, leaving 4 bases unmatched. The CDR3 DNA sequence: TGTGCCAGCAGTGGGGACAGGGGCTCTACCGGGGAGCTGTTTTTT. Translation: CASSGDRGSTGELFF. The whole variable domain, filled in from reference TRBV2 and TRBJ2-2, reads EPEVTQTPSHQVTQMGQEVILRCVPISNHLYFYWYRQILGQKVEFLVSFYNNEISEKSEIFDDQFSVERPDGSNFTLKIRSTKLEDSAMYFCASSGDRGSTGELFFGEGSRLTVL.

In DNA form, the CDR3 reads TGTGCCAGCAGCTTGTTCAGCGGGAAATACGAGCAGTACTTC. This codes for CASSLFSGKYEQYF. This chain connects TRBV5-6 to TRBJ2-7, with TRBD2 matching over 7 bases. V dropped 1 base and J dropped 4; count of bases not matched to a gene: 5. Germline V lookup: CDR1 SGHDT, CDR2 YYEEEE. There are 14 residues in the CDR3.

V is TRBV27 and J is TRBJ2-6; the D is unclear. V lost 6 bases to trimming and J lost 7 bases, with 7 bases between them. CDR1 is MNHEY, CDR2 SMNVEV, per germline (reference sequence). This CDR3 region has 12 residues. In nucleotides, the CDR3 is TGTGCCAGCAGCCCCGGTGCCAACGTCCTGACTTTC. As protein: CASSPGANVLTF.

This clone came up a few times. The chain uses TRBV18 and TRBJ2-2, with TRBD1 matching over 7 bases. Germline lookup yields CDR1 KGHSH and CDR2 LQKENI. V dropped 4 bases and J dropped 2; count of bases not matched to a gene: 4. CDR3 length: 15 amino acids. CDR3 in DNA: TGTGCCAGCTCACGGGACAGACCCAACACCGGGGAGCTGTTTTTT. Protein sequence: CASSRDRPNTGELFF.

This rearrangement joins TRBV9 to TRBJ1-5; 10 nucleotides match TRBD1. Per the germline V gene, CDR1 is SGDLS and CDR2 is YYNGEE. This CDR3 is built from 15 residues. The trim removed 3 bases at V and 4 bases at J, leaving 4 bases unmatched. CDR3 sequence (DNA): TGTGCCAGCAGCGCGGGGGACAGGGGAAATCAGCCCCAGCATTTT. It is translated as CASSAGDRGNQPQHF.

This chain joins TRBV6-1 and TRBJ2-3; 8 nucleotides match TRBD2. V trimming: 4 bases; J trimming: 0 bases; junction bases outside the gene matches: 3. In germline, CDR1 is MNHNS, CDR2 SASEGT. The CDR3 extends over 15 amino acids. The CDR3 spells CASSVAGTSTDTQYF. In DNA form, the CDR3 reads TGTGCCAGCAGTGTAGCGGGAACTAGCACAGATACGCAGTATTTT.

This clone is a singleton in its sample. This chain uses TRBV9 with TRBJ2-3; D call uncertain. There are 13 residues in the CDR3. Germline-derived CDR1 and CDR2 are SGDLS and YYNGEE. The V and J ends lost 4 bases and 1 base respectively, with 7 bases between them. CDR3 nucleotide sequence: TGTGCCAGCAGCCCCACGGGCACAGATACGCAGTATTTT. The encoded protein is CASSPTGTDTQYF.

The V call is TRBV9, the J call TRBJ2-1, with 11 bases aligning to TRBD2. Germline CDR1 SGDLS, CDR2 YYNGEE. CDR3 size: 17 residues. The junction had 17 bases not matched to a gene; V was cut back by 5 bases and J by 10 bases. The CDR3 region has the DNA TGTGCCAGCAGTTACTACCCCACTAGCGGGAGTTTTTGGGAGCAGTTCTTC. Its protein is CASSYYPTSGSFWEQFF.

This sequence joins TRBV5-1 and TRBJ1-2; TRBD1 might be the D (6 bases). V lost 0 bases and J lost 4, with 10 bases in between. The CDR3 has 14 residues. The germline V gene encodes CDR1 SGHRS and CDR2 YFSETQ. The CDR3 reads CASSLVGGVYGYTF. CDR3 DNA sequence: TGCGCCAGCAGCTTGGTTGGGGGCGTCTATGGCTACACCTTC.

This sequence joins TRBV20-1 and TRBJ2-7; TRBD1 matches 7 bases. The CDR3 covers 15 residues. Trimming removed 3 bases from V and 0 bases from J; junction bases left unmatched: 8. Per germline, CDR1 DFQATT and CDR2 SNEGSKA (reference sequence). The CDR3 is CSASVRDRVSYEQYF. CDR3 sequence (DNA): TGCAGTGCTAGTGTCCGGGACAGAGTCTCCTACGAGCAGTACTTC.

This chain links TRBV5-1 with TRBJ2-7; D not resolved. CDR3 length: 14 amino acids. Germline V gives CDR1 SGHRS, CDR2 YFSETQ. Trimming stripped 2 bases from V and 0 bases from J, with 9 bases between. CDR3 sequence: CASSLGPSSYEQYF. The CDR3 DNA is TGCGCCAGCAGCTTAGGTCCCTCCTCCTACGAGCAGTACTTC. Using reference TRBV5-1 and TRBJ2-7 for the parts outside the CDR3, the full variable domain is KAGVTQTPRYLIKTRGQQVTLSCSPISGHRSVSWYQQTPGQGLQFLFEYFSETQRNKGNFPGRFSGRQFSNSRSEMNVSTLELGDSALYLCASSLGPSSYEQYFGPGTRLTVT.

The rearrangement links TRBV15 to TRBJ1-3; the D gene is possibly TRBD1 (5 bases). The CDR3 has 15 residues. V was cut by 0 bases and J by 4 bases, with 10 bases left in between. The germline V gene encodes CDR1 LNHNV and CDR2 YYDKDF (reference sequence). The CDR3 is CATSRDPGSGNTIYF. CDR3 nucleotides: TGTGCCACCAGCAGAGATCCAGGGTCCGGAAACACCATATATTTT.

The CDR3 region is CARGTATYEQYF. Written as DNA, the CDR3 is TGTGCCAGAGGGACGGCAACTTACGAGCAGTACTTC. The rearrangement uses TRBV28 and TRBJ2-7, with D possibly called TRBD1 or TRBD2 (5 bases each). The germline V gene encodes CDR1 MDHEN and CDR2 SYDVKM. Trimming stripped 9 bases from V and 4 bases from J, with 13 bases between. The CDR3 is 12 residues long.

The chain combines TRBV18 with TRBJ2-2; no clear D. Germline values: CDR1 KGHSH, CDR2 LQKENI. The CDR3 contains 16 residues. The V and J ends lost 1 base and 0 bases respectively, with 9 bases between them. CDR3 DNA sequence: TGTGCCAGCTCACCACGAACAGCATCGAACACCGGGGAGCTGTTTTTT. This codes for CASSPRTASNTGELFF. The whole variable domain, filled in from reference TRBV18 and TRBJ2-2, reads NAGVMQNPRHLVRRRGQEARLRCSPMKGHSHVYWYRQLPEEGLKFMVYLQKENIIDESGMPKERFSAEFPKEGPSILRIQQVVRGDSAAYFCASSPRTASNTGELFFGEGSRLTVL.

V gene TRBV5-1 combines with J gene TRBJ1-1; TRBD1 aligns across 8 bases. V lost 4 bases to trimming and J lost 2 bases; unmatched junction nucleotides: 7. The CDR3 totals 15 residues. Germline assignment: CDR1 SGHRS and CDR2 YFSETQ. The CDR3 loop reads CASSKGTGGNTEAFF. The CDR3 DNA follows: TGCGCCAGCAGCAAAGGGACAGGAGGTAACACTGAAGCTTTCTTT.

V gene TRBV10-3 combines with J gene TRBJ2-7; no clear D. This CDR3 is built from 12 residues. Deletions cut 0 bases from V and 7 bases from J, with 7 bases between. Germline V gene data show CDR1 as ENHRY and CDR2 as SYGVKD. The CDR3 region is CAISESGWEQYF. CDR3 coding DNA: TGTGCCATCAGTGAGTCGGGTTGGGAGCAGTACTTC.

This sequence joins TRBV18 and TRBJ2-7; a possible D gene is TRBD2 (5 bases). This CDR3 has 14 amino acids. Between the trimmed V and J ends, which lost 2 bases and 9 bases, there was a span of 17 bases. In germline, CDR1 is KGHSH, CDR2 LQKENI. In DNA, the CDR3 is TGTGCCAGCTCACCAACACAGTCGTCGGGGTGGCAGTACTTC. Translating it yields CASSPTQSSGWQYF.

V usage is TRBV7-3 and J usage is TRBJ2-5; 9 bases match TRBD2. Looked up from germline, CDR1 is SGHTA and CDR2 is FQGTGA. Trimming took 5 bases from V and 5 from J; bases not matched to a gene: 6. The CDR3 totals 14 residues. CDR3 amino acids: CASSQAGGAETQYF. For the CDR3, the DNA is TGTGCCAGCAGCCAAGCGGGGGGCGCGGAGACCCAGTACTTC.

This rearrangement joins TRBV9 to TRBJ2-5, with D possibly matching TRBD1 (5 bases). Germline CDR1 reads SGDLS; CDR2 reads YYNGEE. V was clipped by 4 bases and J by 5 bases, with 18 bases between them. The CDR3 covers 15 residues. The CDR3 sequence: CASSPSQGGRETQYF. Here the CDR3 DNA reads TGTGCCAGCAGCCCCTCCCAGGGTGGGCGGGAGACCCAGTACTTC.

The genes are TRBV28 and TRBJ2-3; TRBD1 or TRBD2 may be the D gene (5 bases each). The V gene's germline CDR1 is MDHEN and CDR2 SYDVKM. With 4 bases removed from V and 2 bases from J, the gap between germline ends came to 13 bases. The CDR3 length is 15 residues. Written as DNA, the CDR3 is TGTGCCAGCAGTTCCCGGGACGGACTCACAGATACGCAGTATTTT. Protein: CASSSRDGLTDTQYF.

The chain has TRBV19 and TRBJ1-2, with D perhaps matching TRBD1 (5 bases). V lost 1 base and J 3 bases, leaving 12 bases between the germline ends. The CDR3 length is 15 residues. Germline V CDR1 and CDR2: LNHDA, SQIVND (reference sequence). The CDR3 here is CASSIGPARDYGYTF. The CDR3 bases are TGTGCCAGTAGTATAGGTCCGGCCAGGGACTATGGCTACACCTTC.

The chain recombines TRBV5-1 with TRBJ2-5; no clear D. Between the trimmed V and J ends, which lost 3 bases and 4 bases, there was a span of 28 bases. From germline, CDR1 is SGHRS and CDR2 YFSETQ. This CDR3 has 19 residues. CDR3 amino acids: CASSSALALKKRDRETQYF. DNA of the CDR3: TGCGCCAGCAGCTCCGCCCTGGCTTTGAAAAAACGAGACCGAGAGACCCAGTACTTC.

CDR3 residues: CASSNSIGQYYGYTF. In nucleotides, the CDR3 is TGTGCCAGTAGTAATTCCATTGGACAGTACTATGGCTACACCTTC. The gene calls are TRBV19 and TRBJ1-2; a possible D gene is TRBD1 (6 bases). Trimming cost V 4 bases and J 3 bases, with 15 bases left between them. This CDR3 spans 15 amino acids. In germline, CDR1 is LNHDA, CDR2 SQIVND (reference sequence).

The chain links TRBV19 to TRBJ2-2; TRBD2 matches 7 bases. With 7 bases clipped from V and 8 bases from J, the junction kept 13 bases outside the gene matches. Germline V gene data show CDR1 as LNHDA and CDR2 as SQIVND (reference sequence). The CDR3 length is 15 residues. For the CDR3, the DNA is TGTGCCAGTACCGACCCGGGAGGAAGGAGGGGGGAGCTGTTTTTT. This translates into CASTDPGGRRGELFF.

The chain carries TRBV24-1 and TRBJ1-1; the D gene is possibly TRBD1 (6 bases). From germline, CDR1 is KGHDR and CDR2 SFDVKD. The CDR3 length is 14 residues. V was cut by 3 bases and J by 1 base, with 8 bases left in between. The CDR3 here is CATSDTTGNTEAFF. The CDR3 DNA reads TGTGCCACCAGTGATACGACAGGGAACACTGAAGCTTTCTTT.